This is a list of T cell receptor beta chains from one sample in a study of T cells in Graves' hyperthyroidism and ophthalmopathy. TCRdb ran MiXCR on the multiplex PCR reads and lists one entry per CDR3 protein. Of around 260,000 distinct CDR3 sequences listed, about 25% were seen once; the top ten hold more than 25%. The specimen sequenced was blood. All receptors derive from a man aged 40-50 years with Graves' hyperthyroidism that later progressed to Graves' ophthalmopathy. Both conserved end residues are part of each CDR3. The order of the fields is V gene, D gene, CDR3 length, clone size, J gene, CDR3 protein, CDR3 DNA. A D gene is named only where the DNA matches it firmly. Clone size is stated in some rows and not others, as once, few, many or a class when expanded.

v_gene: TRBV27; d_gene: TRBD1; len: 13; abundance: many; j_gene: TRBJ1-2; CDR3aa: CASSPTGDYGYTF; CDR3nt: TGTGCCAGCAGCCCGACAGGGGACTATGGCTACACCTTC
v_gene: TRBV3-1; d_gene: TRBD2; len: 15; abundance: many; j_gene: TRBJ2-7; CDR3aa: CASSTRLAALKEQYF; CDR3nt: TGTGCCAGCAGCACTCGACTAGCGGCATTGAAAGAGCAGTACTTC
v_gene: TRBV7-8; d_gene: TRBD1; len: 16; abundance: many; j_gene: TRBJ2-5; CDR3aa: CASKRPRTGTRETQYF; CDR3nt: TGTGCCAGCAAGAGACCGAGGACAGGGACGCGGGAGACCCAGTACTTC
v_gene: TRBV6-2/TRBV6-3; d_gene: .; len: 14; abundance: .; j_gene: TRBJ2-2; CDR3aa: CASRRQDFTGELFF; CDR3nt: TGTGCCAGCCGGAGACAGGACTTCACCGGGGAGCTGTTTTTT
v_gene: TRBV7-9; d_gene: .; len: 14; abundance: many; j_gene: TRBJ1-2; CDR3aa: CASSLSRDGYGYTF; CDR3nt: TGTGCCAGCAGCTTATCCAGGGATGGCTATGGCTACACCTTC
v_gene: TRBV5-1; d_gene: TRBD2; len: 12; abundance: many; j_gene: TRBJ2-5; CDR3aa: CASRGGGETQYF; CDR3nt: TGCGCCAGCAGAGGCGGGGGGGAGACCCAGTACTTC
v_gene: TRBV20-1; d_gene: .; len: 14; abundance: many; j_gene: TRBJ1-1; CDR3aa: CSARYGVGGTEAFF; CDR3nt: TGCAGTGCTAGATATGGGGTGGGTGGCACTGAAGCTTTCTTT
v_gene: TRBV12-3/TRBV12-4; d_gene: TRBD1; len: 14; abundance: .; j_gene: TRBJ1-1; CDR3aa: CASRTGGAGTEAFF; CDR3nt: TGTGCCAGCAGGACAGGGGGCGCAGGTACTGAAGCTTTCTTT
v_gene: TRBV29-1; d_gene: .; len: 12; abundance: many; j_gene: TRBJ1-2; CDR3aa: CSGGGQSYGYTF; CDR3nt: TGCAGCGGGGGTGGACAGAGCTATGGCTACACCTTC
v_gene: TRBV5-5; d_gene: .; len: 14; abundance: many; j_gene: TRBJ2-2; CDR3aa: CASSLEGSAGELFF; CDR3nt: TGTGCCAGCAGCTTGGAAGGTTCGGCCGGGGAGCTGTTTTTT
v_gene: TRBV14; d_gene: .; len: 16; abundance: .; j_gene: TRBJ2-7; CDR3aa: CASSQEWGALLGEQYF; CDR3nt: TGTGCCAGCAGCCAAGAATGGGGGGCCCTCTTAGGCGAGCAGTACTTC
v_gene: TRBV13; d_gene: TRBD1; len: 19; abundance: few; j_gene: TRBJ2-3; CDR3aa: CASRVGQGALWSLTDTQYF; CDR3nt: TGTGCCAGCAGAGTAGGACAGGGGGCGCTTTGGTCTCTCACAGATACGCAGTATTTT
v_gene: TRBV20-1; d_gene: TRBD2; len: 16; abundance: .; j_gene: TRBJ2-5; CDR3aa: CSASAGGGGFGETQYF; CDR3nt: TGCAGTGCTAGTGCGGGGGGCGGTGGGTTCGGAGAGACCCAGTACTTC
v_gene: TRBV29-1; d_gene: .; len: 13; abundance: many; j_gene: TRBJ1-1; CDR3aa: CSVAKRQNTEAFF; CDR3nt: TGCAGCGTGGCCAAGCGACAGAACACTGAAGCTTTCTTT
v_gene: TRBV19; d_gene: TRBD1; len: 17; abundance: many; j_gene: TRBJ1-5; CDR3aa: CASSITQGDWGNQPQHF; CDR3nt: TGTGCCAGTAGTATAACACAGGGGGACTGGGGCAATCAGCCCCAGCATTTT